Following are 31 T cell receptor beta chains from one sample sequenced in a study of cytomegalovirus exposure and HLA in healthy donors. Primers included in the PCR were 60 Vbeta and 13 Jbeta primers. Using immunoSEQ multiplex PCR, the repertoire was profiled, and TCRdb retains in-frame clones only, with some absent. The sample holds around 170,000 clones, 80% to 85% seen once. Sequencing used PBMCs. The receptors come from a woman between 18 and 29 years old in good health and CMV-seronegative.

The CDR3 spells CSVELRLQATQYF. The CDR3 nucleotides read TGCAGCGTTGAGCTAAGGCTACAGGCGACCCAGTACTTC. The J gene is TRBJ2-5, the V gene TRBV29-1, with D possibly TRBD1 on 5 matching bases. The CDR3 runs to 13 residues. Trimming took 3 bases from V and 7 from J, leaving 15 bases between them. Germline lookup yields CDR1 SQVTM and CDR2 ANQGSEA.

The chain is built from TRBV21-1 and TRBJ2-1; TRBD2 is the table's D call, not checked against the DNA. TRBV21-1 is shown as a pseudogene. The CDR3 is 16 amino acids. The CDR3 is CASSKTGGSSYNEQFF. The CDR3 DNA follows: TGTGCCAGCAGCAAGACTGGGGGGAGCTCCTACAATGAGCAGTTCTTC.

This chain links TRBV5-5 with TRBJ1-2; 12 bases fit TRBD1. Trimming took 0 bases from V and 7 from J; bases not matched to a gene: 10. This CDR3 spans 17 amino acids. Germline V gives CDR1 SGHKS, CDR2 YYEKEE (reference sequence). This CDR3 reads CASSLAGTGGIDFGYTF. The CDR3 DNA reads TGTGCCAGCAGCTTGGCCGGGACAGGGGGCATAGATTTTGGCTACACCTTC.

CDR3 protein: CASSLRADGGHYNEQFF. The CDR3 DNA is TGTGCCAGCAGCTTGAGGGCTGACGGGGGGCACTACAATGAGCAGTTCTTC. The V gene is TRBV5-6, the J gene TRBJ2-1; D perhaps matches TRBD2 (7 bases). This CDR3 is built from 17 residues. The V end was cut by 1 base, the J end by 3 bases, with 17 bases between. Germline values: CDR1 SGHDT, CDR2 YYEEEE.

The gene calls are TRBV7-9 and TRBJ2-1; 7 bases are a match to TRBD2. With V trimmed by 3 bases and J by 5 bases, 7 bases remained unmatched. The CDR3 has 15 residues. CDR1 is SEHNR, CDR2 FQNEAQ, per germline (reference sequence). The CDR3 loop reads CASSLGLAVHNEQFF. CDR3 nucleotide sequence: TGTGCCAGCAGCTTGGGTCTAGCGGTTCACAATGAGCAGTTCTTC.

The gene calls are TRBV30 and TRBJ1-4; D perhaps matches TRBD1 (5 bases). The V end lost 2 bases, the J end lost 0 bases, and 16 bases lay between the germline ends. The germline V gene encodes CDR1 GTSNPN and CDR2 SVGIG (reference sequence). This CDR3 is 17 amino acids long. CDR3 in DNA: TGTGCCTGGAGTCCTTCCCCCGCGGGGGCAACTAATGAAAAACTGTTTTTT. This codes for CAWSPSPAGATNEKLFF.

The chain recombines TRBV7-9 with TRBJ1-1; 8 nucleotides line up with TRBD1. In germline, CDR1 is SEHNR, CDR2 FQNEAQ (reference sequence). V shed 1 base, J shed 0 bases, and the junction held 4 bases outside the gene matches. CDR3 length equals 16 residues. CDR3 sequence reads: CASSLVRQGMNTEAFF. CDR3 DNA: TGTGCCAGCAGCTTAGTTCGACAGGGGATGAACACTGAAGCTTTCTTT.

The CDR3 DNA follows: TGTGCCAGCAGTTCTACCGGGACAGATAACGGGGAGCTGTTTTTT. Translation: CASSSTGTDNGELFF. This chain uses TRBV28 with TRBJ2-2; 7 bases align to TRBD1. The germline CDR1 and CDR2 sequences are MDHEN and SYDVKM. The CDR3 sequence is 15 residues long. The junction had 9 bases not matched to a gene; V was cut back by 4 bases and J by 7 bases.

The chain employs TRBV11-3 and TRBJ2-1, with D possibly being TRBD2 (6 bases). Germline CDR1 and CDR2: SGHNT and YENEEA. Between the trimmed V and J ends, which lost 1 base and 8 bases, there was a span of 12 bases. The CDR3 is made up of 14 amino acids. The CDR3 bases are TGTGCCAGCAGCTTAGTGGGTACGGGGGATGAGCAGTTCTTC. This gives the protein CASSLVGTGDEQFF. Based on the CDR3 plus reference TRBV11-3 and TRBJ2-1, the full variable domain is EAGVVQSPRYKIIEKKQPVAFWCNPISGHNTLYWYLQNLGQGPELLIRYENEEAVDDSQLPKDRFSAERLKGVDSTLKIQPAELGDSAVYLCASSLVGTGDEQFFGPGTRLTVL.

The genes are TRBV5-1 and TRBJ2-7, with 9 bases matching TRBD1. Germline CDR1 is SGHRS and CDR2 is YFSETQ. V lost 4 bases, J lost 4 bases, and 6 bases stayed unmatched. The CDR3 runs to 14 residues. The CDR3: CASSITGGGYEQYF. Here the CDR3 DNA reads TGCGCCAGCAGCATAACAGGGGGCGGTTACGAGCAGTACTTC.

This clone was seen only once. The rearrangement joins TRBV25-1 to TRBJ1-1; 9 bases are a match to TRBD1. The junction had 6 bases not matched to a gene; V was cut back by 5 bases and J by 2 bases. The CDR3 totals 15 residues. Germline CDR1 is MGHDK and CDR2 is SYGVNS. The DNA for the CDR3 is TGTGCCAGCAGTTACCCGGGACAGGGTAACACTGAAGCTTTCTTT. Its protein is CASSYPGQGNTEAFF.

This chain joins TRBV5-1 and TRBJ2-2; a weak D match, TRBD2 (6 bases). The germline gives CDR1 SGHRS, CDR2 YFSETQ. The CDR3 is 16 amino acids. V lost 1 base, J lost 5 bases, and 15 bases lay in between. CDR3 DNA sequence: TGCGCCAGCAGCTTGACCGGGGGAACGGGAACCGGGGAGCTGTTTTTT. Protein product: CASSLTGGTGTGELFF.

V usage is TRBV18 and J usage is TRBJ1-5; 9 nucleotides line up with TRBD1. The CDR3 runs to 14 residues. Germline V gene sequence: CDR1 KGHSH, CDR2 LQKENI. The J segment lost 9 bases and the V segment lost 4 bases, leaving 7 bases of the junction unmatched. The CDR3 bases are TGTGCCAGCTCACGGGACAGGGCTCGTCGGCCCCAGCATTTT. It yields the protein CASSRDRARRPQHF.

The rearrangement uses TRBV5-1 and TRBJ2-1; 10 bases are shared with TRBD2. This CDR3 comprises 15 residues. Per the germline V gene, CDR1 is SGHRS and CDR2 is YFSETQ. Trimming took 7 bases from V and 7 from J; bases not matched to a gene: 11. CDR3 coding DNA: TGCGCCAGCGGGGGCCTAGCGGGGGCTAGGAATGAGCAGTTCTTC. Translation: CASGGLAGARNEQFF.

The chain uses TRBV19 and TRBJ1-4, with 10 bases fitting TRBD1. The CDR3 covers 15 residues. J was trimmed by 8 bases and V by 4 bases; bases with no gene match: 7. Germline-derived CDR1 and CDR2 are LNHDA and SQIVND (reference sequence). The CDR3 DNA follows: TGTGCCAGTAGTACGTGGACAGGGGGAAGGGAAAAACTGTTTTTT. It codes for CASSTWTGGREKLFF.

The chain employs TRBV5-5 and TRBJ2-3, with D perhaps TRBD1 (5 bases). This CDR3 has 15 amino acids. V lost 2 bases and J lost 2, with 12 bases in between. Looked up from germline, CDR1 is SGHKS and CDR2 is YYEKEE (reference sequence). The CDR3 nucleotides are TGTGCCAGCAGCTTAAAACAGGTCTACACAGATACGCAGTATTTT. This gives the protein CASSLKQVYTDTQYF.

This clone was seen only once. The chain links TRBV7-6 to TRBJ2-1, with D perhaps TRBD2 (6 bases). The CDR3 is 14 residues long. Germline lookup yields CDR1 SGHVS and CDR2 FNYEAQ. The germline V and J ends were trimmed by 1 base and 8 bases, with 12 bases remaining between them. CDR3 bases: TGTGCCAGCAGCTTAGGGCCGGGAGTCGATGAGCAGTTCTTC. This codes for CASSLGPGVDEQFF.

The gene calls are TRBV5-1 and TRBJ1-4; no reliable D call. The CDR3 consists of 12 residues. Between the trimmed V and J ends, which lost 2 bases and 8 bases, there was a span of 7 bases. Germline V CDR1 and CDR2: SGHRS, YFSETQ. The CDR3 is CASSLDREKLFF. The CDR3 DNA is TGCGCCAGCAGCTTAGATCGGGAAAAACTGTTTTTT.

The chain has TRBV7-9 and TRBJ2-7; D is possibly TRBD2 (5 bases). From germline, CDR1 is SEHNR and CDR2 FQNEAQ (reference sequence). The CDR3 length is 16 residues. Trimming left V 5 bases short and J 1 base short, with 18 bases between. The CDR3 bases are TGTGCCAGCAGCCCAGTTGAGTTACGCGGGTCCTACGAGCAGTACTTC. Translating gives CASSPVELRGSYEQYF.

V usage is TRBV6-1 and J usage is TRBJ2-5; D perhaps matches TRBD2 (5 bases). The V and J ends lost 3 bases and 1 base respectively, with 15 bases between them. This CDR3 is 16 amino acids long. Germline V gene sequence: CDR1 MNHNS, CDR2 SASEGT. The CDR3 region is CASSELPGGGQETQYF. CDR3 nucleotide sequence: TGTGCCAGCAGTGAGCTCCCAGGAGGTGGCCAAGAGACCCAGTACTTC.

The V gene is TRBV5-1, the J gene TRBJ1-3; the D is unclear. V dropped 0 bases and J dropped 0 bases, with 7 bases sitting between them. The CDR3 loop spans 15 amino acids. CDR1 and CDR2 (germline): SGHRS, YFSETQ. The CDR3 nucleotides are TGCGCCAGCAGCTTGGATGAGAGCTCTGGAAACACCATATATTTT. It codes for CASSLDESSGNTIYF.

The chain has TRBV29-1 and TRBJ2-5; TRBD2 matches at 10 bases. Germline CDR1 and CDR2: SQVTM and ANQGSEA. After removal of 6 bases from V and 6 bases from J, the junction contained 7 bases not matched to a gene. The CDR3 covers 13 residues. CDR3 nucleotide sequence: TGCAGCGTCTCCCGAGCGGGAGGGCAGACCCAGTACTTC. Translation: CSVSRAGGQTQYF.

This sequence joins TRBV6-5 and TRBJ2-7; TRBD1 matches at 7 bases. Losses at the gene ends were 4 bases for V and 2 bases for J; bases not matched to a gene: 5. Germline CDR1 is MNHEY and CDR2 is SVGAGI. The CDR3 length is 14 residues. Here the CDR3 DNA reads TGTGCCAGCAGTTCTGACAGGGTAACCTACGAGCAGTACTTC. Translated, it gives CASSSDRVTYEQYF.

The genes are TRBV2 and TRBJ2-3, with D possibly TRBD2 on 5 matching bases. The CDR3 length is 14 residues. Looked up from germline, CDR1 is SNHLY and CDR2 is FYNNEI. V was trimmed by 5 bases and J by 2 bases, leaving 11 bases between them. The CDR3 coding sequence is TGTGCCAGCAGTACTCGGGAATTCACAGATACGCAGTATTTT. Residues: CASSTREFTDTQYF.

The chain couples TRBV9 to TRBJ1-1; D is possibly TRBD1 (5 bases). Germline V gene sequence: CDR1 SGDLS, CDR2 YYNGEE. This CDR3 contains 14 residues. V lost 2 bases to trimming and J lost 6 bases, with 14 bases between them. The CDR3 is CASSVSGQSSEAFF. The CDR3 nucleotides are TGTGCCAGCAGCGTGTCCGGACAAAGCTCTGAAGCTTTCTTT.

The chain combines TRBV18 with TRBJ2-1, with 10 bases lining up with TRBD2. The junction had 11 bases not matched to a gene; V was cut back by 2 bases and J by 4 bases. Germline-derived CDR1 and CDR2 are KGHSH and LQKENI. CDR3 length: 18 residues. In DNA, the CDR3 is TGTGCCAGCTCACCATGGAAGTTGGATAGCGGGAGGTACAATGAGCAGTTCTTC. This codes for CASSPWKLDSGRYNEQFF.

The genes are TRBV28 and TRBJ1-2; D perhaps matches TRBD1 (5 bases). V shed 11 bases and J shed 5 bases, with 30 bases lying between them. This CDR3 contains 17 residues. Per germline, CDR1 MDHEN and CDR2 SYDVKM. The CDR3 loop reads CALGSPGPGSGPYGYTF. In DNA, the CDR3 is TGTGCCCTCGGATCTCCGGGGCCGGGGAGCGGGCCGTATGGCTACACCTTC.

The V and J genes are TRBV10-3 and TRBJ2-7, with 10 nucleotides matching TRBD2. Germline V gene lookup returns CDR1 ENHRY and CDR2 SYGVKD. V was pared by 8 bases and J by 5 bases, with 9 bases of the junction left unmatched. This CDR3 has 14 residues. The CDR3 DNA sequence: TGTGCCATCTCCCCAGCGGGGGGGCTCAACGAGCAGTACTTC. Translating it yields CAISPAGGLNEQYF.

The rearrangement joins TRBV28 to TRBJ2-7, with TRBD1 matching over 7 bases. V was clipped by 5 bases and J by 3 bases; unmatched bases: 7. Germline V gene sequence: CDR1 MDHEN, CDR2 SYDVKM. The CDR3 length is 14 residues. CDR3 protein: CASSPGGQHYEQYF. The CDR3 DNA follows: TGTGCCAGCAGTCCAGGGGGACAGCACTACGAGCAGTACTTC.

The chain couples TRBV7-2 to TRBJ2-4, with 7 positions matching TRBD1. Germline V gives CDR1 SGHTA, CDR2 FQGNSA. Trimming at V came to 1 base and at J to 9 bases, leaving 9 bases not matched to a gene. This CDR3 is built from 15 residues. The CDR3 sequence: CASSLGPAGGFIQYF. The DNA of the CDR3 is TGTGCCAGCAGCTTAGGTCCGGCAGGGGGTTTCATTCAGTACTTC.

The V call is TRBV7-3, the J call TRBJ2-7; weak D call: TRBD1 (5 bases). This CDR3 spans 14 amino acids. In germline, CDR1 is SGHTA, CDR2 FQGTGA. V lost 5 bases and J lost 3, with 14 bases in between. CDR3 amino acids: CASSPGQGIYEQYF. CDR3 sequence (DNA): TGTGCCAGCAGCCCAGGGCAGGGTATCTACGAGCAGTACTTC.